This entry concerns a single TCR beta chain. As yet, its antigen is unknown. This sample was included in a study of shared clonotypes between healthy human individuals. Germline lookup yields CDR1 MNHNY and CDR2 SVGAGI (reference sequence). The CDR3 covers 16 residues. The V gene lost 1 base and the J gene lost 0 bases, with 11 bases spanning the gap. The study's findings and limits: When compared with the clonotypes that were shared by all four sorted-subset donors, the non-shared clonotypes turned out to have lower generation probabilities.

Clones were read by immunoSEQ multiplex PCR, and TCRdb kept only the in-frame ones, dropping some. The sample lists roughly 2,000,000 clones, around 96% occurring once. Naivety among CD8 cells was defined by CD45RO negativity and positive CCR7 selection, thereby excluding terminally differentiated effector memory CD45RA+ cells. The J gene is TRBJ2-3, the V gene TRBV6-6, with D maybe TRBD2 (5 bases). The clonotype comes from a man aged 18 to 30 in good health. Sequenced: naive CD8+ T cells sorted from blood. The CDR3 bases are TGTGCCAGCAGTTACTACCCTAGCCCAAGCACAGATACGCAGTATTTT. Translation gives CASSYYPSPSTDTQYF.